Listed here are 11 T cell receptor beta chains from one sample, sequenced in a study of cytomegalovirus exposure and HLA in healthy donors. The PCR had 60 Vbeta and 13 Jbeta primers. Produced via immunoSEQ multiplex PCR; TCRdb's table is partial and in-frame only. The data show around 94,000 clones, roughly four fifths seen once. The sample consisted of PBMCs. Source of these receptors: a male donor in good health and CMV-seropositive.

The V gene is TRBV5-6, the J gene TRBJ1-5; TRBD1 agrees at 8 bases. Germline V lookup: CDR1 SGHDT, CDR2 YYEEEE. After removal of 4 bases from V and 2 bases from J, the junction contained 5 bases not matched to a gene. There are 15 residues in the CDR3. This CDR3 is CASSRDRGGNQPQHF. In nucleotides, the CDR3 is TGTGCCAGCAGCCGAGACAGGGGAGGCAATCAGCCCCAGCATTTT.

This clone was seen only a few times. The V and J genes are TRBV7-6 and TRBJ2-2; 11 bases are a match to TRBD2. The junction had 9 bases not matched to a gene; V was cut back by 4 bases and J by 5 bases. Germline loops: CDR1 SGHVS, CDR2 FNYEAQ. The CDR3 spans 17 residues. Here the CDR3 DNA reads TGTGCCAGCAGCTCAGACACTAGCGGGAGTGGTACCGGGGAGCTGTTTTTT. It specifies CASSSDTSGSGTGELFF. Looking up the rest from reference TRBV7-6 and TRBJ2-2 gives the full variable domain: GAGVSQSPRYKVTKRGQDVALRCDPISGHVSLYWYRQALGQGPEFLTYFNYEAQQDKSGLPNDRFSAERPEGSISTLTIQRTEQRDSAMYRCASSSDTSGSGTGELFFGEGSRLTVL.

The chain uses TRBV6-1 and TRBJ2-7; 7 nucleotides match TRBD1. The CDR3 is 13 amino acids. From germline, CDR1 is MNHNS and CDR2 SASEGT. J gave up 5 bases and V 6 bases, and 7 bases lay outside the gene matches. CDR3 sequence: CASRQADRDEQYF. The CDR3 DNA follows: TGTGCCAGCAGGCAAGCTGACAGGGACGAGCAGTACTTC.

V and J are TRBV9 and TRBJ2-7, with a weak D call TRBD2 (5 bases). V gave up 0 bases and J gave up 1 base, with 8 bases separating them. This CDR3 comprises 14 residues. Germline CDR1 and CDR2: SGDLS and YYNGEE. The CDR3 nucleotides read TGTGCCAGCAGCGTAGACTCGGGATCCTACGAGCAGTACTTC. Protein product: CASSVDSGSYEQYF.

The rearrangement links TRBV19 to TRBJ2-7; tentatively, D is TRBD1 (6 bases). Trimming took off 3 bases at V and 0 bases at J, with 21 bases between the two ends. Germline V CDR1 and CDR2: LNHDA, SQIVND (reference sequence). The CDR3 length is 18 residues. CDR3 region: CASSIRTAVVDGSYEQYF. CDR3 sequence (DNA): TGTGCCAGTAGTATTCGGACAGCGGTCGTAGACGGCTCCTACGAGCAGTACTTC.

The CDR3 DNA follows: TGTGCCAGCAGTGCGGTGGAAGAGACCCAGTACTTC. Its translation is CASSAVEETQYF. The V gene is TRBV6-1, the J gene TRBJ2-5, with D hard to call. CDR1 and CDR2 (germline): MNHNS, SASEGT. Trimming removed 4 bases at V and 3 bases at J, with 6 bases between. This CDR3 contains 12 residues.

In this sample, this clone turned up a few times. The CDR3 sequence: CASSSGQVANTGELFF. The CDR3 DNA reads TGTGCCAGCAGCTCGGGACAGGTAGCGAACACCGGGGAGCTGTTTTTT. This sequence joins TRBV5-4 and TRBJ2-2; 8 bases match TRBD1. The V gene end was trimmed by 3 bases and the J gene end by 0 bases; junction bases not matched to a gene: 4. CDR1 and CDR2 (germline): SGHNT, YYREEE (reference sequence). This CDR3 has 16 residues.

The chain uses TRBV6-1 and TRBJ2-2; tentatively, D is TRBD2 (5 bases). This CDR3 contains 17 residues. Germline CDR1 and CDR2: MNHNS and SASEGT. Trimming shortened V by 3 bases and J by 0 bases, and 14 bases separated the two germline ends. This chain's CDR3 is CASSDRSAVTNTGELFF. DNA of the CDR3: TGTGCCAGCAGTGACCGATCAGCGGTTACGAACACCGGGGAGCTGTTTTTT.

The chain uses TRBV6-1 and TRBJ2-7, with 10 bases fitting TRBD2. The CDR3 spans 16 residues. The germline CDR1 and CDR2 sequences are MNHNS and SASEGT. Germline trimming cut 0 bases from V and 2 bases from J; bases unmatched to any gene: 4. CDR3 protein: CASSEAVLAGAYEQYF. As DNA, the CDR3 is TGTGCCAGCAGTGAAGCGGTCCTAGCGGGGGCCTACGAGCAGTACTTC.

V gene TRBV7-3 combines with J gene TRBJ2-3, with 8 bases fitting TRBD2. Germline CDR1 SGHTA, CDR2 FQGTGA. J lost 1 base, V lost 5 bases, and 8 bases had no gene match. The CDR3 extends over 16 amino acids. In DNA form, the CDR3 reads TGTGCCAGCAGCCCTGGGCTAGCGGGCCGCACAGATACGCAGTATTTT. This encodes CASSPGLAGRTDTQYF.

This clone has just a few counts. J is TRBJ1-5 and V is TRBV7-9, with TRBD1 as a possible D gene (6 bases). Trimming shortened V by 5 bases and J by 6 bases, and 14 bases separated the two germline ends. This CDR3 is built from 14 residues. Germline loops: CDR1 SEHNR, CDR2 FQNEAQ (reference sequence). The CDR3 sequence: CASSTGNTAQPQHF. CDR3 nucleotide sequence: TGTGCCAGCAGCACAGGGAACACGGCTCAGCCCCAGCATTTT. Complete variable domain (other parts from reference TRBV7-9 and TRBJ1-5): DTGVSQNPRHKITKRGQNVTFRCDPISEHNRLYWYRQTLGQGPEFLTYFQNEAQLEKSRLLSDRFSAERPKGSFSTLEIQRTEQGDSAMYLCASSTGNTAQPQHFGDGTRLSIL.